This T cell receptor beta chain was captured by sequencing in a study of T cells in Graves' hyperthyroidism and ophthalmopathy. Among the patients, aged 18 to 65, hyperthyroidism was newly diagnosed and had lasted under 2 months. The PBMCs studied were ones that came from roughly 9.4 ml fresh peripheral blood. Amplified regions were TCR beta CDR3 sequences from RNA transcripts. TCR CDR3 regions were first amplified by RT-PCR with HTBI primers. Using its own MiXCR run on the multiplex PCR reads, TCRdb lists one record per CDR3 protein. Of 250,000 to 300,000 distinct CDR3 sequences listed, approximately 14% are singletons. The length of the CDR3 is 14 residues. Germline values: CDR1 LGHDT, CDR2 YNNKEL (reference sequence). Losses at the gene ends were 1 base for V and 8 bases for J; bases not matched to a gene: 7. The study, taken as a whole, reports: Most clonotypes expanded in thyroid above 0.001 were likewise present in blood. The model made its ophthalmopathy prediction, and onset followed a median approximately six months later.

This clonotype was observed many times. The antigen is unknown. V is TRBV3-1 and J is TRBJ1-1; 7 bases match TRBD1. The receptor was derived from a woman aged 40-49 years with Graves' hyperthyroidism. Sequenced material: blood. CDR3 sequence: CASSQGGGPTEAFF. The CDR3 DNA sequence: TGTGCCAGCAGCCAAGGAGGGGGCCCTACCGAAGCTTTCTTT.